A selection of T cell receptor beta chains follows, all from one sample in a study of cytomegalovirus exposure and HLA in healthy donors. Clones were sequenced by immunoSEQ multiplex PCR, and TCRdb holds only the in-frame ones, with some missing. Of 85,000 to 100,000 clones listed, over 75% are singletons. The sequencing input was PBMCs. All receptors come from a man aged 50 to 60 in good health and CMV-seropositive. Both conserved end residues are part of each CDR3. A D gene is named only where the DNA matches it firmly. Clone size is shown for a subset of rows, as once, few, many or a class of expanded clone.

j_call	clone_size	v_call	d_call	cdr3_nt	cdr3_aa
TRBJ1-2	once	TRBV29-1	TRBD1	TGCAGCGCCAGGGGACAGGGGGCGGCTGGCTACACCTTC	CSARGQGAAGYTF
TRBJ2-7	NA	TRBV5-6	TRBD1	TGTGCCAGCGTGGACAGGGCAGGCGAGCAGTACTTC	CASVDRAGEQYF
TRBJ2-1	NA	TRBV9	NA	TGTGCCAGCAGCGTAGCCCCAGCGTGGGAGCAGTTCTTC	CASSVAPAWEQFF
TRBJ2-2	NA	TRBV4-2	NA	TGTGCCAGCAGCCAAAAGGGGGTAACGAACACCGGGGAGCTGTTTTTT	CASSQKGVTNTGELFF
TRBJ1-1	NA	TRBV9	NA	TGTGCCAGCAGTCGACAAGCCATGAACACTGAAGCTTTCTTT	CASSRQAMNTEAFF
TRBJ2-7	NA	TRBV30	TRBD1	TGTGCCTGGAGGGGAAGGGACAGATCCTACGAGCAGTACTTC	CAWRGRDRSYEQYF
TRBJ2-3	NA	TRBV6-1	TRBD2	TGTGCCAGCAGTGGGGCAGCGGGGGCCGGGGGAGATACGCAGTATTTT	CASSGAAGAGGDTQYF
TRBJ1-5	NA	TRBV19	NA	TGTGCCAGTAGTATCCGGTTTCAGCCCCAGCATTTT	CASSIRFQPQHF
TRBJ1-5	NA	TRBV7-2	NA	TGTGCCAGCAGTCCCCAGACAGGAACCGATCAGCCCCAGCATTTT	CASSPQTGTDQPQHF
TRBJ1-1	NA	TRBV6-5	TRBD1	TGTGCCAGCATTGGGACAGGGGGTGAAGCTTTCTTT	CASIGTGGEAFF
TRBJ1-3	NA	TRBV9	TRBD1	TGTGCCAGCAGCCCGGGACTTAAGACAGGGGGCTCTGGAAACACCATATATTTT	CASSPGLKTGGSGNTIYF
TRBJ2-4	few	TRBV5-1	NA	TGCGCCAGCACTCGTGAGGGCCCGGGGAACATTCAGTACTTC	CASTREGPGNIQYF
TRBJ2-3	NA	TRBV5-8	TRBD1	TGTGCCAGCAGCTTCGGACAGGGGGGCACAGATACGCAGTATTTT	CASSFGQGGTDTQYF
TRBJ2-7	few	TRBV27	NA	TGTGCCAGCAGTTCGGACACGCGCTACGAGCAGTACTTC	CASSSDTRYEQYF
TRBJ2-1	NA	TRBV7-3	TRBD2	TGTGCCAGCAGCCTAAGCGGGGGCCCCTACAATGAGCAGTTCTTC	CASSLSGGPYNEQFF
TRBJ2-7	NA	TRBV5-1	NA	TGCGCCAGCAGCCCGGAGACAGTCTCCTACGAGCAGTACTTC	CASSPETVSYEQYF
TRBJ2-5	NA	TRBV4-3	NA	TGCGCCAGCAGCCAAGCCCTCGGGGAGACCCAGTACTTC	CASSQALGETQYF
TRBJ2-3	NA	TRBV19	NA	TGTGCCAGTAGTCAGGGGAGCACAGATACGCAGTATTTT	CASSQGSTDTQYF
TRBJ1-2	NA	TRBV29-1	NA	TGCAGCGGTGTCGCTCAACACCCCGGGGGCTACACCTTC	CSGVAQHPGGYTF
TRBJ2-1	once	TRBV2	TRBD1	TGTGCCAGCACCCAAAGGGACAGATACAATGAGCAGTTCTTC	CASTQRDRYNEQFF
TRBJ2-7	few	TRBV15	TRBD1	TGTGCCACCAGCACGAGAGAGACAGGGCGTGAGCAGTACTTC	CATSTRETGREQYF
TRBJ1-5	NA	TRBV19	NA	TGTGCCAGTAGTATAGGTCAACAAATTAATCAGCCCCAGCATTTT	CASSIGQQINQPQHF
TRBJ1-1	NA	TRBV5-1	NA	TGCGCCAGCAGCTTGGGGGGGGGATCGGTGAACACTGAAGCTTTCTTT	CASSLGGGSVNTEAFF
TRBJ1-1	NA	TRBV4-3	NA	TGCGCCAGCAGCCAAAGCGGAGTTATTATCACTGAAGCTTTCTTT	CASSQSGVIITEAFF
TRBJ1-2	NA	TRBV19	TRBD1	TGTGCCAGTACCCCCCCGGGACAGCATGGCTACACCTTC	CASTPPGQHGYTF
TRBJ2-7	NA	TRBV5-1	TRBD2	TGCGCCAGCAGCTTGGTGAGGACTAGCGGGGGTAGCTCCTACGAGCAGTACTTC	CASSLVRTSGGSSYEQYF
TRBJ2-1	NA	TRBV7-9	NA	TGTGCCAGCAGCCCGGACAGCGACAATGAGCAGTTCTTC	CASSPDSDNEQFF
TRBJ1-6	NA	TRBV5-4	TRBD1	TGTGCCAGCAGCTTAGGCCCCCTAGGGGGCGCGTTATCACCCCTCCACTTT	CASSLGPLGGALSPLHF
TRBJ1-1	NA	TRBV30	NA	TGTGCCTGGGTTTCCCAGGGGATCGGCCCGAACACTGAAGCTTTCTTT	CAWVSQGIGPNTEAFF
TRBJ2-7	NA	TRBV6-1	NA	TGTGCCAGCAGTGAAACACAGGGAATAGGCGAGCAGTACTTC	CASSETQGIGEQYF
TRBJ1-2	once	TRBV19	NA	TGTGCCACCCGATCCAGGGGAGAGGGCTATGGCTACACCTTC	CATRSRGEGYGYTF
TRBJ2-1	NA	TRBV5-4	NA	TGTGCCAGCAGCTCCTCAGGTAGACATGAGCAGTTCTTC	CASSSSGRHEQFF
TRBJ1-1	NA	TRBV29-1	TRBD1	TGCAGCGTAAAACTTATTGACGGGACAGGGAAAAGTACGAACACTGAAGCTTTCTTT	CSVKLIDGTGKSTNTEAFF
TRBJ1-6	NA	TRBV7-9	NA	TGTGCCAGCAGCTTAGCGGCAGGGTTGAATTCACCCCTCCACTTT	CASSLAAGLNSPLHF
TRBJ1-4	once	TRBV21-1	NA	TGTGCCAGCAGCAACGCCCAGACAGCAACTAATGAAAAACTGTTTTTT	CASSNAQTATNEKLFF
TRBJ2-3	few	TRBV7-6	TRBD2	TGTGCCAGCAGTTGGGAAGGGCGGGGGAGCACAGATACGCAGTATTTT	CASSWEGRGSTDTQYF